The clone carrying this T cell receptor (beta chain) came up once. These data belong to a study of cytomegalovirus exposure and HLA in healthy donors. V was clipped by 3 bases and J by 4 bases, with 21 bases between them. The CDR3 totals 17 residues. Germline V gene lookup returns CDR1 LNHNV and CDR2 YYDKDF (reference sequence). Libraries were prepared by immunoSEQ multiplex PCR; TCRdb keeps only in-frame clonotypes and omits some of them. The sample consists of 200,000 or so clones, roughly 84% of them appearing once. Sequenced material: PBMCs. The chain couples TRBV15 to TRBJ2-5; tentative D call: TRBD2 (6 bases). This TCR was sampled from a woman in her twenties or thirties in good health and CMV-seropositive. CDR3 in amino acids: CATSRTIGRRGAETQYF. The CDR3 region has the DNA TGTGCCACCAGCAGGACAATTGGACGGCGCGGGGCAGAGACCCAGTACTTC. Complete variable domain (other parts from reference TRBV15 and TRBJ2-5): DAMVIQNPRYQVTQFGKPVTLSCSQTLNHNVMYWYQQKSSQAPKLLFHYYDKDFNNEADTPDNFQSRRPNTSFCFLDIRSPGLGDTAMYLCATSRTIGRRGAETQYFGPGTRLLVL.